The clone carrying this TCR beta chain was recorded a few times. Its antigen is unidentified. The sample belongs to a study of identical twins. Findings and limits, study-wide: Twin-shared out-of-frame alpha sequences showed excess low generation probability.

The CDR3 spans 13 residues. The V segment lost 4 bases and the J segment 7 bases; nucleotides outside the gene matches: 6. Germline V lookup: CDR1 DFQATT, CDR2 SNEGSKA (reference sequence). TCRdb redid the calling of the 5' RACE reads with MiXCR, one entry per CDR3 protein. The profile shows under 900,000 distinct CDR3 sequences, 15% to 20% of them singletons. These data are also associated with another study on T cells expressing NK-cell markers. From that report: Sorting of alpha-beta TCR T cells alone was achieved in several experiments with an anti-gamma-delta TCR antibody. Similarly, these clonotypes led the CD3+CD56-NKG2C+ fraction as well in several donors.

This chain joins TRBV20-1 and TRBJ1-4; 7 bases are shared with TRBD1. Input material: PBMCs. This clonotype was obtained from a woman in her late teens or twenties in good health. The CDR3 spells CSATGTASEKLFF. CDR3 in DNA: TGCAGTGCTACCGGGACAGCCAGTGAAAAACTGTTTTTT.